These 18 T cell receptor beta chains were sequenced from one sample in a study of blood T cell repertoires in COVID-19. The protocol was immunoSEQ multiplex PCR, while the TCRdb copy is restricted to in-frame clones and leaves out a portion. The sample yields approximately 330,000 clones, roughly 87% seen once. The sample was peripheral blood. All receptors come from a man aged 25-45 years with COVID-19, enrolled during active disease.

The CDR3 coding sequence is TGTGCCAGTAGTATACTTAACACAGATACGCAGTATTTT. Amino acid sequence: CASSILNTDTQYF. The rearrangement links TRBV19 to TRBJ2-3; D not certain. Germline CDR1 LNHDA, CDR2 SQIVND (reference sequence). V gave up 2 bases and J gave up 2 bases, with 5 bases separating them. The CDR3 is 13 residues long. Using reference TRBV19 and TRBJ2-3 for the parts outside the CDR3, the full variable domain is DGGITQSPKYLFRKEGQNVTLSCEQNLNHDAMYWYRQDPGQGLRLIYYSQIVNDFQKGDIAEGYSVSREKKESFPLTVTSAQKNPTAFYLCASSILNTDTQYFGPGTRLTVL.

The CDR3 nucleotides are TGTGCCAGCAGCCAAGATTTGAGAGGCAACTATGGCTACACCTTC. Translating gives CASSQDLRGNYGYTF. This chain links TRBV4-2 with TRBJ1-2; no reliable D call. The CDR3 spans 15 residues. Germline V gene lookup returns CDR1 LGHNA and CDR2 YNFKEQ. The ends were cut back, 0 bases at V and 2 bases at J, with 10 bases in the middle.

This chain links TRBV7-9 with TRBJ1-4; the match to TRBD1 covers 12 bases. Germline V CDR1 and CDR2: SEHNR, FQNEAQ (reference sequence). The junction had 7 bases not matched to a gene; V was cut back by 1 base and J by 7 bases. This CDR3 comprises 17 residues. CDR3 in DNA: TGTGCCAGCAGCTTAGTCCCGGGACAGGGGGCGAGTGAAAAACTGTTTTTT. Residues: CASSLVPGQGASEKLFF.

The V call is TRBV28, the J call TRBJ1-1; a weak D match, TRBD1 (5 bases). Germline V gives CDR1 MDHEN, CDR2 SYDVKM. V lost 4 bases and J 5 bases, leaving 20 bases between the germline ends. This CDR3 contains 16 residues. CDR3 nucleotides: TGTGCCAGCAGTTCCACAGACACCCCCGGGGGGACTGAAGCTTTCTTT. Its translation is CASSSTDTPGGTEAFF.

This clone has just one count. The genes are TRBV4-2 and TRBJ2-1; TRBD1 aligns across 8 bases. Trimming cost V 1 base and J 1 base; bases outside gene matches: 0. Germline-derived CDR1 and CDR2 are LGHNA and YNFKEQ. The CDR3 extends over 15 amino acids. This chain's CDR3 is CASSQGQGSYNEQFF. The DNA for the CDR3 is TGTGCCAGCAGCCAAGGACAGGGGTCCTACAATGAGCAGTTCTTC.

The chain carries TRBV27 and TRBJ1-2; TRBD1 might be the D (6 bases). The germline V gene encodes CDR1 MNHEY and CDR2 SMNVEV (reference sequence). Trimming removed 3 bases at V and 0 bases at J, with 14 bases between. The CDR3 has 16 amino acids. CDR3 region: CASSFNGGPANYGYTF. DNA for the CDR3: TGTGCCAGCAGTTTTAATGGGGGCCCCGCTAACTATGGCTACACCTTC.

This rearrangement joins TRBV15 to TRBJ2-7, with D maybe TRBD1 (6 bases). The germline V and J ends were trimmed by 3 bases and 0 bases, with 15 bases remaining between them. The CDR3 has 16 amino acids. The germline V gene encodes CDR1 LNHNV and CDR2 YYDKDF (reference sequence). CDR3: CATSSPPQTGSYEQYF. CDR3 nucleotides: TGTGCCACCAGCAGCCCACCCCAGACAGGCTCCTACGAGCAGTACTTC. Together with reference TRBV15 and TRBJ2-7, the CDR3 gives the full variable domain: DAMVIQNPRYQVTQFGKPVTLSCSQTLNHNVMYWYQQKSSQAPKLLFHYYDKDFNNEADTPDNFQSRRPNTSFCFLDIRSPGLGDTAMYLCATSSPPQTGSYEQYFGPGTRLTVT.

The genes are TRBV12-3 or TRBV12-4 and TRBJ2-7; no firm D call. There are 12 residues in the CDR3. Trimming cost V 2 bases and J 5 bases, with 7 bases left between them. CDR3 DNA sequence: TGTGCCAGCAGTTTACCAGGTGACGAGCAGTACTTC. Translation: CASSLPGDEQYF.

J is TRBJ2-5 and V is TRBV24-1; D is unresolved. This CDR3 region has 15 residues. V lost 4 bases to trimming and J lost 0 bases, with 11 bases between them. The germline CDR1 and CDR2 sequences are KGHDR and SFDVKD. CDR3 residues: CATSDFNKYQETQYF. The CDR3 nucleotides are TGTGCCACCAGTGACTTTAACAAGTACCAAGAGACCCAGTACTTC.

This chain uses TRBV11-3 with TRBJ1-4; no reliable D call. Germline CDR1 is SGHNT and CDR2 is YENEEA. The V end lost 0 bases, the J end lost 10 bases, and 6 bases lay between the germline ends. The CDR3 loop spans 12 amino acids. The CDR3 region has the DNA TGTGCCAGCAGCTTAGAGGGAGGAAAACTGTTTTTT. Its protein is CASSLEGGKLFF.

This rearrangement joins TRBV6-6 to TRBJ1-2; 7 nucleotides match TRBD1. This CDR3 region has 13 residues. In germline, CDR1 is MNHNY, CDR2 SVGAGI (reference sequence). With 10 bases clipped from V and 5 bases from J, the junction kept 10 bases outside the gene matches. The CDR3 reads CAINRGMRYGYTF. CDR3 nucleotides: TGTGCCATCAACAGGGGAATGAGGTATGGCTACACCTTC.

In its sample, this clone was seen a few times. The chain couples TRBV6-2 or TRBV6-3 to TRBJ2-5; 8 bases align to TRBD1. The germline CDR1 and CDR2 sequences are MNHEY and SVGEGT. The CDR3 runs to 19 residues. The trim removed 2 bases at V and 5 bases at J, leaving 19 bases unmatched. Here the CDR3 DNA reads TGTGCCAGCAGTTACCCGCCGGCAGGTGCAGGGGGCCTCGTGGAGACCCAGTACTTC. It translates to CASSYPPAGAGGLVETQYF.

This chain joins TRBV4-3 and TRBJ1-6; D unresolved. This CDR3 comprises 18 residues. The V end was cut by 1 base, the J end by 7 bases, with 20 bases between. Looked up from germline, CDR1 is LGHNA and CDR2 is YSLEER. CDR3 coding DNA: TGCGCCAGCAGCCAAGCGACCCCAGGTGAGGGTAGGAATTCACCCCTCCACTTT. Translated: CASSQATPGEGRNSPLHF.

This chain links TRBV19 with TRBJ1-4; perhaps TRBD1 as D (6 bases). This CDR3 has 12 residues. V was clipped by 9 bases and J by 8 bases, with 13 bases between them. Germline V lookup: CDR1 LNHDA, CDR2 SQIVND (reference sequence). The CDR3 reads CASRGDREKLFF. The DNA for the CDR3 is TGTGCCAGCAGGGGCGATCGGGAAAAACTGTTTTTT.

The rearrangement joins TRBV6-1 to TRBJ2-1; D not resolved. The V end lost 2 bases, the J end lost 9 bases, and 8 bases lay between the germline ends. The CDR3 has 12 residues. Germline CDR1 and CDR2: MNHNS and SASEGT. CDR3 amino acids: CASSELQFEQFF. The CDR3 DNA is TGTGCCAGCAGTGAACTACAGTTTGAGCAGTTCTTC.

This clone has a single count. The chain couples TRBV15 to TRBJ2-3; 7 positions match TRBD1. V gave up 6 bases and J gave up 0 bases; unmatched junction bases: 12. The CDR3 totals 17 residues. The germline V gene encodes CDR1 LNHNV and CDR2 YYDKDF (reference sequence). The DNA for the CDR3 is TGTGCCACCAGTCGTTCGCAGGGACAGCTCAGCACAGATACGCAGTATTTT. Translated, it gives CATSRSQGQLSTDTQYF.

This clone showed up just once. The chain employs TRBV4-1 and TRBJ1-6; 8 nucleotides align to TRBD1. Germline V gene data show CDR1 as MGHRA and CDR2 as YSYEKL. V lost 2 bases to trimming and J lost 9 bases; unmatched junction nucleotides: 9. CDR3 length: 16 amino acids. This CDR3 is CASSQWPRTGTSPLHF. CDR3 DNA sequence: TGCGCCAGCAGCCAATGGCCGAGGACAGGGACTTCACCCCTCCACTTT.

The chain couples TRBV6-6 to TRBJ1-5, with D possibly TRBD1 on 5 matching bases. The CDR3 has 12 amino acids. V was trimmed by 4 bases and J by 7 bases, leaving 8 bases between them. The germline V gene has CDR1 MNHNY and CDR2 SVGAGI (reference sequence). The CDR3 nucleotides read TGTGCCAGCAGTTTAGACAGACAGCCCCAGCATTTT. Protein sequence: CASSLDRQPQHF.